Sequencing of this T cell receptor beta chain was carried out in a study of blood T cell repertoires in COVID-19. Trimming shortened V by 0 bases and J by 3 bases, and 9 bases separated the two germline ends. Germline CDR1 is SGHAT and CDR2 is FQNNGV. This CDR3 has 14 residues. Sequencing was performed with immunoSEQ multiplex PCR; in TCRdb, only in-frame clones are kept and a portion is missing. The top ten hold around 6.3% of the sample, which has 360,000 or so clones, about 90% seen once. The chain combines TRBV11-2 with TRBJ2-7, with a weak D call TRBD1 (6 bases). Material: peripheral blood. The receptor's source is a man younger than 30 with active or convalescent COVID-19. Here the CDR3 DNA reads TGTGCCAGCAGCTTAGAACCAGGGGTCTACGAGCAGTACTTC. Its protein is CASSLEPGVYEQYF.